This T cell receptor beta chain was identified in a study of T-cell reconstitution after alpha-beta-depleted transplantation in children. During its preparation, the TCRbeta library received unique molecular identifiers. Using its own MiXCR run on the PCR reads, TCRdb lists one record per CDR3 protein. This table has hundreds of thousands of distinct CDR3 sequences, roughly 13% appearing once. This clonotype was seen only a few times. Source: PBMCs, taken from the stem cell graft. This sequence was found in a human donor who donated a stem cell graft to a child with Fanconi anemia.

The CDR3 sequence is CASSSTGRGNYGYTF. For the CDR3, the DNA is TGCGCCAGCAGCTCGACAGGCAGGGGGAACTATGGCTACACCTTC. The chain recombines TRBV5-1 with TRBJ1-2; 7 nucleotides align to TRBD1. V shed 3 bases, J shed 2 bases, and the junction held 7 bases outside the gene matches. Germline assignment: CDR1 SGHRS and CDR2 YFSETQ. The CDR3 consists of 15 residues.